A single sample is the source of the 14 T cell receptor beta chains below, sequenced in a study of response to subunit inactivated influenza vaccine. A single record per CDR3 protein comes from TCRdb applying MiXCR to the RT-PCR reads. The table includes about 700,000 distinct CDR3 sequences, around 15% detected once. The sample consisted of PBMCs from blood, taken around 15 days before vaccination. The receptors originated from a man aged 50-60 years who received an inactivated influenza vaccine.

The chain employs TRBV12-3 or TRBV12-4 and TRBJ1-4; D call uncertain. CDR3 length: 14 amino acids. V gave up 4 bases and J gave up 3 bases, with 9 bases separating them. The CDR3 protein is CASSSGRANEKLFF. In nucleotides, the CDR3 is TGTGCCAGCAGTTCTGGGAGAGCTAATGAAAAACTGTTTTTT.

CDR3 sequence: CASSRRQGATEAFF. In nucleotides, the CDR3 is TGCGCCAGCAGCCGGAGACAGGGGGCAACTGAAGCTTTCTTT. The chain combines TRBV5-1 with TRBJ1-1; 10 bases are shared with TRBD1. V shed 4 bases, J shed 5 bases, and the junction held 5 bases outside the gene matches. CDR1 is SGHRS and CDR2 is YFSETQ in the germline V gene. There are 14 residues in the CDR3.

This clonotype was counted a few times. V is TRBV4-3 and J is TRBJ2-3; tentative D call: TRBD2 (6 bases). The CDR3 has 17 residues. Trimming took off 3 bases at V and 2 bases at J, with 18 bases between the two ends. Looked up from germline, CDR1 is LGHNA and CDR2 is YSLEER. The CDR3 DNA follows: TGCGCCAGCAGCCAGCCCTCGGAAGCGGGCTACACAGATACGCAGTATTTT. Amino acid sequence: CASSQPSEAGYTDTQYF.

The table lists this clonotype with many counts. The chain recombines TRBV7-9 with TRBJ2-2, with D perhaps assigned TRBD1 or TRBD2 (6 bases each). V shed 5 bases and J shed 4 bases, with 11 bases lying between them. Germline V CDR1 and CDR2: SEHNR, FQNEAQ (reference sequence). This CDR3 is built from 14 residues. This CDR3 is CASSRGESTGELFF. The CDR3 bases are TGTGCCAGCAGCAGGGGGGAAAGCACCGGGGAGCTGTTTTTT.

This clonotype was picked up a small number of times. The CDR3 loop is CASSSALLAGGPLNYEQYF. The DNA for the CDR3 is TGCGCCAGCAGCTCAGCCCTTTTAGCGGGGGGCCCTCTGAACTACGAGCAGTACTTC. The rearrangement links TRBV5-1 to TRBJ2-7; 10 bases align to TRBD2. V lost 3 bases and J lost 3; bases outside the gene matches: 18. This CDR3 spans 19 amino acids. Per the germline V gene, CDR1 is SGHRS and CDR2 is YFSETQ.

V usage is TRBV20-1 and J usage is TRBJ2-3; 8 nucleotides align to TRBD1. J lost 3 bases, V lost 5 bases, and 7 bases had no gene match. The CDR3 is made up of 14 amino acids. The germline V gene encodes CDR1 DFQATT and CDR2 SNEGSKA (reference sequence). This chain's CDR3 is CSAPDRALTDTQYF. For the CDR3, the DNA is TGCAGTGCTCCGGACAGGGCACTAACAGATACGCAGTATTTT.

The V and J genes are TRBV24-1 and TRBJ2-7; 7 bases line up with TRBD1. J was trimmed by 3 bases and V by 2 bases; bases with no gene match: 9. Germline values: CDR1 KGHDR, CDR2 SFDVKD. The length of the CDR3 is 16 residues. The CDR3 loop is CATSDSTGTDLYEQYF. The CDR3 coding sequence is TGTGCCACCAGTGATTCGACCGGGACAGATCTCTACGAGCAGTACTTC.

This clonotype was seen only a few times. The DNA of the CDR3 is TGTGCCAGCAGGTCGACAGGGGCTGGCTACACCTTC. Residues: CASRSTGAGYTF. This chain links TRBV6-6 with TRBJ1-2; TRBD1 matches at 8 bases. The CDR3 is 12 residues long. V shed 6 bases, J shed 7 bases, and the junction held 4 bases outside the gene matches. Germline V gene lookup returns CDR1 MNHNY and CDR2 SVGAGI (reference sequence).

This chain uses TRBV27 with TRBJ2-1; 12 bases align to TRBD2. Per germline, CDR1 MNHEY and CDR2 SMNVEV (reference sequence). The CDR3 is made up of 19 amino acids. The V segment lost 5 bases and the J segment 6 bases; nucleotides outside the gene matches: 17. CDR3 residues: CASSPGLAGPLSKINEQFF. As DNA, the CDR3 is TGTGCCAGCAGTCCCGGACTAGCGGGGCCATTATCAAAAATCAATGAGCAGTTCTTC.

This clonotype was detected ten times or more. The chain joins TRBV7-2 to TRBJ2-7; 7 nucleotides align to TRBD1. Germline V gives CDR1 SGHTA, CDR2 FQGNSA. The length of the CDR3 is 12 residues. V gave up 5 bases and J gave up 4 bases; unmatched junction bases: 2. CDR3 sequence: CASSVTGYEQYF. CDR3 DNA: TGTGCCAGCAGCGTGACAGGGTACGAGCAGTACTTC.

This clonotype was observed a few times. This chain links TRBV5-5 with TRBJ2-5; 11 bases map to TRBD2. The germline gives CDR1 SGHKS, CDR2 YYEKEE (reference sequence). The CDR3 is 17 residues long. Losses at the gene ends were 3 bases for V and 5 bases for J; bases not matched to a gene: 12. This CDR3 reads CASSSLTSGAALETQYF. As DNA, the CDR3 is TGTGCCAGCAGCTCCTTGACTAGCGGGGCCGCTTTGGAGACCCAGTACTTC.

This chain connects TRBV28 to TRBJ1-5; tentatively, D is TRBD1 (5 bases). V lost 3 bases, J lost 6 bases, and 9 bases lay in between. CDR1 MDHEN and CDR2 SYDVKM come from the germline V gene. This CDR3 is built from 13 residues. The CDR3 nucleotides are TGTGCCAGCAGTTTCACGGGACGTCAGCCCCAGCATTTT. It specifies CASSFTGRQPQHF.

This rearrangement joins TRBV30 to TRBJ2-2, with TRBD2 matching over 9 bases. Trimming at V came to 2 bases and at J to 5 bases, leaving 6 bases not matched to a gene. CDR1 and CDR2 from the germline V gene are GTSNPN and SVGIG (reference sequence). CDR3 size: 15 residues. CDR3 bases: TGTGCCTGGAGTACGCGGGGGGGCGGAACCGGGGAGCTGTTTTTT. Its protein is CAWSTRGGGTGELFF.

This clonotype occurred a few times. CDR3 amino acids: CASSAVTFYNSPLHF. The CDR3 nucleotides read TGTGCCAGCAGCGCAGTTACCTTCTATAATTCACCCCTCCACTTT. The V call is TRBV28, the J call TRBJ1-6; no firm D call. This CDR3 contains 15 residues. Germline assignment: CDR1 MDHEN and CDR2 SYDVKM. Trimming took off 6 bases at V and 3 bases at J, with 12 bases between the two ends.